This section outlines one T cell receptor (beta chain) sequence together with its context. This CDR3 spans 13 amino acids. Germline assignment: CDR1 KGHSH and CDR2 LQKENI. J lost 11 bases, V lost 4 bases, and 8 bases had no gene match. Using immunoSEQ multiplex PCR, the repertoire was profiled, and TCRdb retains in-frame clones only, with some absent. The top ten hold 14% of the sample, which has about 45,000 clones, around 89% seen once. This record comes from a study of PD-L1 blockade in urothelial cancer. In the study overall: Atezolizumab, begun by patients in about 2014, was given at 1,200 mg intravenously every 3 weeks. Males with bladder-origin urothelial cancer constituted most of the roughly 29 patients.

Peripheral blood mononuclear cells were collected from every patient before and during treatment, yielding between 1 and 8 samples per patient. This TCR derives from a woman aged 60-70 years with urothelial cancer. V usage is TRBV18 and J usage is TRBJ1-1, with 9 bases matching TRBD1. Sequenced material: PBMCs, taken around atezolizumab (anti-PD-L1) treatment. CDR3 bases: TGTGCCAGCTCACAAAAACAGGGGGCCAGGGCTTTCTTT. It translates to CASSQKQGARAFF.